Included here is one T cell receptor (beta chain) sequence, with context. V was trimmed by 4 bases and J by 2 bases, leaving 13 bases between them. CDR1 and CDR2 from the germline V gene are SGHNT and YYREEE (reference sequence). The CDR3 runs 14 residues. The sample is drawn from a study of T cell changes during pregnancy in multiple sclerosis. The assay was immunoSEQ multiplex PCR, and TCRdb's table has in-frame clones only and misses some. The sample consists of just over 50,000 clones, roughly 94% of them appearing once. This TCR derives from a female donor with multiple sclerosis, enrolled in a pregnancy study. The chain recombines TRBV5-4 with TRBJ2-7, with a weak D call TRBD2 (5 bases). The sample here was CD4+ T cells from peripheral blood mononuclear cells, taken in the second trimester of pregnancy. The CDR3 is CASSGQTGTYEQYF. CDR3 sequence (DNA): TGTGCCAGCAGCGGGCAGACGGGGACCTACGAGCAGTACTTC.